This T cell receptor (beta chain) was sequenced during a study of blood T cell repertoires in COVID-19. Sequencing used immunoSEQ multiplex PCR; TCRdb keeps in-frame clones, though not all of them. Of some 140,000 clones in the sample, over 60% were seen once. Sequenced: peripheral blood. The sequence was obtained from a man older than 75 with acute or convalescent COVID-19.

The DNA for the CDR3 is TGTGCCAGCAGTTCCGGCGGAGGTGGAAGCAATCAGCCCCAGCATTTT. Protein sequence: CASSSGGGGSNQPQHF. The V gene is TRBV3-1 (or the pseudogene TRBV3-2), the J gene TRBJ1-5; D unresolved. The CDR3 is 16 residues long. Germline V gives CDR1 LGHDT, CDR2 YNNKEL (reference sequence). The V end was cut by 6 bases, the J end by 1 base, with 16 bases between.